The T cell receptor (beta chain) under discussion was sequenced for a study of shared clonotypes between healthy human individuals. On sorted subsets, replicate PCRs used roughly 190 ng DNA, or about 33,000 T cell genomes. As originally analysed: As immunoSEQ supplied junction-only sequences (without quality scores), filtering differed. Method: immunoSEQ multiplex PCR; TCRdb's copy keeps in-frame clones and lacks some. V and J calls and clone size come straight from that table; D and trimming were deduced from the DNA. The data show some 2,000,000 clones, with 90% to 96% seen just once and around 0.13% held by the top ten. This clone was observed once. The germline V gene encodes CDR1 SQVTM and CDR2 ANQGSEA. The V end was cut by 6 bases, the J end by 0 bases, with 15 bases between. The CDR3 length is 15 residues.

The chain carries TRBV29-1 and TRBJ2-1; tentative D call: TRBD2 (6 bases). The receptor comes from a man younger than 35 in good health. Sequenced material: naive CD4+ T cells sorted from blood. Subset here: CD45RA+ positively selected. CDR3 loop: CSVGGTPSSYNEQFF. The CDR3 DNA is TGCAGCGTGGGGGGAACACCGAGCTCCTACAATGAGCAGTTCTTC.